This is a list of T cell receptor beta chains from one sample in a study of blood T cell repertoires in COVID-19. Sequencing used immunoSEQ multiplex PCR; TCRdb keeps in-frame clones, though not all of them. Among 450,000 or so clones listed, 89% were seen once. The specimen sequenced was peripheral blood. Receptors originate from a man younger than 35 with COVID-19, enrolled during active disease. Both conserved end residues are part of each CDR3. Fields, in order: J gene, D gene, clone size, V gene, CDR3 protein, CDR3 DNA. The D gene is left open where the match is weak. Size values are once, few and many counts, or a class for expanded clones, and some rows have none.

TRBJ2-1,TRBD1,.,TRBV2,CASSGDSYNEQFF,TGTGCCAGCAGTGGGGACAGCTACAATGAGCAGTTCTTC
TRBJ2-7,.,.,TRBV27,CASSLLQGLSYEQYF,TGTGCCAGCAGTTTACTGCAGGGCCTCTCCTACGAGCAGTACTTC
TRBJ2-3,TRBD2,.,TRBV7-3,CASSLTSGSYLTDTQYF,TGTGCCAGCAGCTTGACTAGCGGGAGTTACCTCACAGATACGCAGTATTTT
TRBJ1-1,.,.,TRBV7-9,CASSLDPGDEAFF,TGTGCCAGCAGCTTAGACCCGGGGGATGAAGCTTTCTTT
TRBJ2-5,.,.,TRBV11-1,CASSRSPSDDQYF,TGTGCCAGCAGTCGGTCCCCTAGTGATGACCAGTACTTC
TRBJ2-7,.,.,TRBV5-4,CASSLGLVYEQYF,TGTGCCAGCAGCCTGGGACTTGTCTACGAGCAGTACTTC
TRBJ2-2,.,once,TRBV7-8,CASSSRDFTGELFF,TGTGCCAGCAGCTCCCGGGACTTCACCGGGGAGCTGTTTTTT
TRBJ2-2,.,.,TRBV12-2,CASRLDCGGARTGELFF,TGTGCAAGTCGCTTAGATTGCGGGGGGGCCCGCACCGGGGAGCTGTTTTTT
TRBJ2-1,.,.,TRBV15,CATSRDLVADLRNNEQFF,TGTGCCACCAGCAGAGATCTGGTAGCGGATCTAAGGAACAATGAGCAGTTCTTC
TRBJ1-6,.,.,TRBV19,CASSIKVGSSYNSPLHF,TGTGCCAGTAGTATTAAAGTTGGGAGCTCCTATAATTCACCCCTCCACTTT
TRBJ2-1,.,.,TRBV7-9,CASSLMGIGGYEQFF,TGTGCCAGCAGCTTAATGGGGATCGGGGGATATGAGCAGTTCTTC
TRBJ2-3,.,.,TRBV5-1,CASSGGTLSTDTQYF,TGCGCCAGCAGCGGCGGGACTCTTAGCACAGATACGCAGTATTTT
TRBJ1-5,.,.,TRBV28,CASSSQYSNQPQHF,TGTGCCAGCAGTTCGCAGTATAGCAATCAGCCCCAGCATTTT
TRBJ2-1,.,.,TRBV6-5,CASSYDRSTYNEQFF,TGTGCCAGCAGTTACGACAGGTCGACCTACAATGAGCAGTTCTTC
TRBJ2-2,TRBD1,.,TRBV6-1,CASSDPGQTGELFF,TGTGCCAGCAGTGATCCGGGACAGACCGGGGAGCTGTTTTTT
TRBJ2-3,TRBD2,.,TRBV19,CASSIVSGLAMFAF,TGTGCCAGTAGTATAGTTTCGGGACTAGCCATGTTTGCTTTT
TRBJ2-7,TRBD1,.,TRBV14,CASSQGQHSYEQYF,TGTGCCAGCAGCCAGGGACAGCACTCCTACGAGCAGTACTTC
TRBJ2-7,TRBD1,.,TRBV6-5,CASRSLGQGEEQYF,TGTGCCAGCAGGAGCCTAGGACAGGGAGAAGAGCAGTACTTC
TRBJ1-1,TRBD1,.,TRBV5-4,CASSLAGRGAWGTEAFF,TGTGCCAGCAGCTTGGCGGGCAGGGGGGCCTGGGGCACTGAAGCTTTCTTT
TRBJ2-2,TRBD1,.,TRBV4-1,CASSSGWTYPGQATGELFF,TGCGCCAGCAGCTCAGGTTGGACATACCCCGGACAGGCCACCGGGGAGCTGTTTTTT
TRBJ1-5,.,.,TRBV2,CASSTMYSNQPQHF,TGTGCCAGCAGTACTATGTATAGCAATCAGCCCCAGCATTTT
TRBJ1-2,.,.,TRBV15,CATSRDSEYGYTF,TGTGCCACCAGCAGAGACAGTGAATATGGCTACACCTTC
TRBJ2-1,.,.,TRBV7-8,CASSLEHDNEQFF,TGTGCCAGCAGCTTAGAACACGACAATGAGCAGTTCTTC
TRBJ2-3,TRBD2,.,TRBV7-8,CASSFAGARAGGDTQYF,TGTGCCAGCAGCTTTGCGGGGGCCCGGGCGGGGGGCGATACGCAGTATTTT
TRBJ1-2,TRBD1,few,TRBV5-1,CASSLGTDYGYTF,TGCGCCAGCAGCTTAGGGACAGATTATGGCTACACCTTC
TRBJ2-7,.,.,TRBV11-3,CASSLLAAHEQYF,TGTGCCAGCAGCCTCTTAGCGGCTCACGAGCAGTACTTC
TRBJ2-7,TRBD1,.,TRBV6-5,CASLLTGAYEQYF,TGTGCCAGCTTACTTACAGGGGCCTACGAGCAGTACTTC
TRBJ1-2,.,.,TRBV18,CASSPPNRVNYGYTF,TGTGCCAGCTCACCACCGAACAGGGTTAACTATGGCTACACCTTC
TRBJ1-2,TRBD1,.,TRBV3-1/TRBV3-2,CASSLRGQGNYGYTF,TGTGCCAGCAGCCTCCGTGGACAGGGCAACTATGGCTACACCTTC
TRBJ1-1,TRBD1,.,TRBV24-1,CATSDLPQGAKVNTEAFF,TGTGCCACCAGTGATTTACCGCAGGGGGCAAAGGTGAACACTGAAGCTTTCTTT
TRBJ2-1,TRBD2,.,TRBV5-4,CASSLMLVGGNEQFF,TGTGCCAGCAGCCTGATGTTGGTGGGAGGGAATGAGCAGTTCTTC
TRBJ1-5,TRBD1,.,TRBV7-8,CASSPQGSHSGYNQPQHF,TGTGCCAGCAGCCCACAGGGGTCTCACTCAGGATACAATCAGCCCCAGCATTTT
TRBJ2-1,.,.,TRBV14,CASSPGTLEGYEQFF,TGTGCCAGCAGCCCCGGTACTTTGGAGGGATATGAGCAGTTCTTC
TRBJ2-2,.,.,TRBV7-2,CASSTATYRLNTGELFF,TGTGCCAGCAGCACGGCGACGTACAGGCTGAACACCGGGGAGCTGTTTTTT
TRBJ2-3,TRBD1,.,TRBV6-4,CASRTGTGESSGPDTQYF,TGTGCCAGCAGGACCGGGACAGGGGAGTCTAGCGGACCAGATACGCAGTATTTT
TRBJ2-7,TRBD1,.,TRBV7-9,CASSSRDRDYEQYF,TGTGCCAGCAGCTCCCGGGACAGGGACTACGAGCAGTACTTC
TRBJ2-7,TRBD2,.,TRBV15,CATSRPGGGRSDEQYF,TGTGCCACCAGCAGACCCGGCGGCGGGAGATCGGACGAGCAGTACTTC
TRBJ1-1,TRBD1,.,TRBV18,CASSTGQGANTEAFF,TGTGCCAGCTCAACCGGACAGGGGGCGAATACTGAAGCTTTCTTT
TRBJ1-6,TRBD1,.,TRBV6-5,CASSLGQGRTRSPLHF,TGTGCCAGCAGTTTAGGACAGGGCAGGACCAGGTCACCCCTCCACTTT
TRBJ2-3,.,.,TRBV27,CASSLLTPGQVTDTQYF,TGTGCCAGCAGTTTACTCACCCCGGGACAAGTCACAGATACGCAGTATTTT
TRBJ2-1,TRBD2,.,TRBV24-1,CATSGGGPGSYNEQFF,TGTGCCACCAGCGGGGGAGGGCCCGGCTCCTACAATGAGCAGTTCTTC
TRBJ2-7,.,once,TRBV5-1,CASSLASSSYEQYF,TGCGCCAGCAGCTTGGCCTCCTCCTCCTACGAGCAGTACTTC
TRBJ2-3,TRBD1,.,TRBV11-2,CASSSGTGITDTQYF,TGTGCCAGCTCCTCCGGGACAGGGATCACAGATACGCAGTATTTT
TRBJ2-1,TRBD2,.,TRBV24-1,CATSSSGPRENEQFF,TGTGCCACCAGCAGTAGCGGGCCTCGGGAAAATGAGCAGTTCTTC
TRBJ1-1,.,.,TRBV25-1,CASRGREDTEAFF,TGTGCCAGCAGGGGGAGGGAGGACACTGAAGCTTTCTTT
TRBJ2-2,.,.,TRBV4-1,CASSTGGRATGELFF,TGCGCCAGCAGCACCGGGGGTAGGGCTACCGGGGAGCTGTTTTTT
TRBJ1-2,TRBD1,.,TRBV7-9,CASSLQGNGYTF,TGTGCCAGCAGCCTACAGGGGAATGGCTACACCTTC
TRBJ1-3,.,.,TRBV19,CASSIERGPSGNTIYF,TGTGCCAGTAGTATAGAGCGGGGACCCTCTGGAAACACCATATATTTT
TRBJ2-2,.,few,TRBV24-1,CATSDSGRTGELFF,TGTGCCACCAGTGACAGCGGACGAACCGGGGAGCTGTTTTTT
TRBJ1-6,.,.,TRBV6-5,CASTGQSYNSPLHF,TGTGCCAGCACCGGACAGAGCTATAATTCACCCCTCCACTTT
TRBJ1-4,TRBD1,.,TRBV11-3,CASSLMTGNEKLFF,TGTGCCAGCAGCTTAATGACAGGGAATGAAAAACTGTTTTTT